This is a list of T cell receptor beta chains from one sample in a study of blood T cell repertoires in COVID-19. Only in-frame clones appear in the TCRdb table, and some are missing; sequencing was by immunoSEQ multiplex PCR. The sample lists some 150,000 clones, approximately 80% occurring once. What was sequenced was PBMCs or T cells enriched from blood (not recorded which). All receptors derive from a woman aged 45-65 years who had recovered from COVID-19. Both conserved end residues are part of each CDR3. The D gene is left open where the match is weak. The size entry is marked missing in some rows and otherwise reads once, few, many or a size class.

TRBV2,few,-,TRBJ2-6,TGTGCCAGCCTGGAGGCTGGGGCCAACGTCCTGACTTTC,CASLEAGANVLTF
TRBV12-5,few,TRBD1,TRBJ2-2,TGTGCTAGTGGCTCAGGACAGGGGAACACCGGGGAGCTGTTTTTT,CASGSGQGNTGELFF
TRBV25-1,-,TRBD1,TRBJ1-1,TGTGCCAGCAGTAACATGGGACAGGGGGCTGGAACTGAAGCTTTCTTT,CASSNMGQGAGTEAFF
TRBV27,few,TRBD1,TRBJ1-4,TGTGCCAGCAGTATTACAGGGGTGGAACTGTTTTTT,CASSITGVELFF
TRBV10-3,-,TRBD1,TRBJ1-2,TGTGCCATCAGAGTACAGGGGCTGGGCTATGGCTACACCTTC,CAIRVQGLGYGYTF
TRBV7-2,-,-,TRBJ1-6,TGTGCCAGCAGCTTACAGGGGATGACGAATTCACCCCTCCACTTT,CASSLQGMTNSPLHF
TRBV28,-,TRBD2,TRBJ2-2,TGTGCCAGCAGCCTGGGACTAGCGGGGGGCCGGGTAAACACCGGGGAGCTGTTTTTT,CASSLGLAGGRVNTGELFF
TRBV7-9,many,-,TRBJ1-2,TGTGCCAGCAGCTTAACTTCCCCCTTCGCGAATGGCTACACCTTC,CASSLTSPFANGYTF
TRBV20-1,once,-,TRBJ1-1,TGCAGTGCTAGCCTGACAGAAGAAGCTTTCTTT,CSASLTEEAFF
TRBV18,-,-,TRBJ1-1,TGTGCCAGCTCACCTTCGACAGGATTCAGCACTGAAGCTTTCTTT,CASSPSTGFSTEAFF
TRBV3-1/TRBV3-2,-,TRBD1,TRBJ2-7,TGTGCCAGCAGCTCAGACAGGGGTTGGGACGAGCAGTACTTC,CASSSDRGWDEQYF
TRBV6-5,few,TRBD1,TRBJ1-1,TGTGCCAGCAGAACAGGGGGGATAAACACTGAAGCTTTCTTT,CASRTGGINTEAFF
TRBV5-6,-,TRBD1,TRBJ1-5,TGTGCCAGCAGCCCGGACAAGGGGGCACAGGGTCAGCCCCAGCATTTT,CASSPDKGAQGQPQHF
TRBV5-1,-,-,TRBJ1-6,TGCGCCAGCAACGACAGTCCTAATTCACCCCTCCACTTT,CASNDSPNSPLHF
TRBV2,-,TRBD2,TRBJ2-3,TGTGCCAGCAGTGAAACTAGCGGGGGGGTTCGACAGTATTTT,CASSETSGGVRQYF
TRBV7-8,once,-,TRBJ1-5,TGTGCCAGCAGCCCAGGGGTTCTGGGTCAGCCCCAGCATTTT,CASSPGVLGQPQHF
TRBV2,-,TRBD2,TRBJ2-1,TGTGCCAGCAGGTTTAGCGGGGGGCCAGGCTACAATGAGCAGTTCTTC,CASRFSGGPGYNEQFF
TRBV27,-,-,TRBJ1-3,TGTGCCAGCAGTCCGATCGAGCGAAACACCATATATTTT,CASSPIERNTIYF
TRBV6-1,-,-,TRBJ1-2,TGTGCCAGCAGTGAACAGGAAATTTATGGCTACACCTTC,CASSEQEIYGYTF
TRBV6-5,-,-,TRBJ1-2,TGTGCCAGCAGCCCCAGGGAAGACTATGGCTACACCTTC,CASSPREDYGYTF
TRBV2,-,TRBD1,TRBJ1-3,TGTGCCAGCAGTTCGACAGGGGCTGGAAACACCATATATTTT,CASSSTGAGNTIYF
TRBV7-2,-,-,TRBJ2-1,TGTGCCAGCAGCCCCCCAAGAGGGTTCGGTGAGCAGTTCTTC,CASSPPRGFGEQFF
TRBV5-1,-,TRBD1,TRBJ1-2,TGCGCCAGCAGTTTGACAGGGGACTATGGCTACACCTTC,CASSLTGDYGYTF
TRBV30,-,TRBD2,TRBJ2-1,TGTGCCTGGAGTGGTCCCGGGACTAGCGGGGGCTACAATGAGCAGTTCTTC,CAWSGPGTSGGYNEQFF
TRBV18,-,TRBD1,TRBJ1-2,TGTGCCAGCTCACCACCTCAGACAGGGGACTATGGCTACACCTTC,CASSPPQTGDYGYTF
TRBV5-1,once,-,TRBJ1-1,TGCGCCAGCAGCCGACAGAACACTGAAGCTTTCTTT,CASSRQNTEAFF
TRBV3-1/TRBV3-2,-,TRBD1,TRBJ1-2,TGTGCCAGCAGCCAAGACGGGACAGGCCTCTATGGCTACACCTTC,CASSQDGTGLYGYTF
TRBV4-1,-,TRBD1,TRBJ1-6,TGCGCCAGCAGCCAAGCGGGACAGTCAGGGAATTCACCCCTCCACTTT,CASSQAGQSGNSPLHF
TRBV7-9,-,-,TRBJ1-6,TGTGCCAGCAGCTTGGGCTGGGGGGGGTCACCCCTCCACTTT,CASSLGWGGSPLHF
TRBV5-1,-,-,TRBJ2-1,TGCGCCAGCAGCAGAGGGATCAATGAGCAGTTCTTC,CASSRGINEQFF
TRBV7-8,few,TRBD1,TRBJ1-2,TGTGCCAGCAGCCCAACCAGGACAGGCGGCTACACCTTC,CASSPTRTGGYTF
TRBV5-8,-,TRBD1,TRBJ1-5,TGTGCCAGCAGCTTGCGTCTAACAGGGGGTGCTCAGCCCCAGCATTTT,CASSLRLTGGAQPQHF
TRBV5-1,-,TRBD2,TRBJ2-3,TGCGCCAGCAGCTCGGGAGGCGGGGCCCCAGATACGCAGTATTTT,CASSSGGGAPDTQYF
TRBV7-2,once,-,TRBJ1-1,TGTGCCAGCAGCGCTGTACAGGGCATAGCTTTCTTT,CASSAVQGIAFF
TRBV28,once,-,TRBJ1-3,TGTGCCAGCAGCTTAGGAGGGGCCGGAAACACCATATATTTT,CASSLGGAGNTIYF
TRBV28,once,-,TRBJ2-1,TGTGCCAGCAGTTCATACAATGAGCAGTTCTTC,CASSSYNEQFF
TRBV11-2,-,-,TRBJ1-1,TGTGCCAGCAGCTTACGGGGGAAGGACACTGAAGCTTTCTTT,CASSLRGKDTEAFF
TRBV3-1/TRBV3-2,-,-,TRBJ1-4,TGTGCCAGCAGCCGCGGGGTGGGGGACCCTAATGAAAAACTGTTTTTT,CASSRGVGDPNEKLFF
TRBV19,-,-,TRBJ1-6,TGTGCCAGTAGGAGAGGGGTCAGGGGAAATTCACCCCTCCACTTT,CASRRGVRGNSPLHF
TRBV7-2,-,TRBD2,TRBJ2-1,TGTGCCAGCAGCTTAGTAGGCGGGCTAGCGGACTACAATGAGCAGTTCTTC,CASSLVGGLADYNEQFF
TRBV11-3,-,TRBD1,TRBJ1-3,TGTGCCAGCAGCCCAGGACAGGGGAGAGGAAACACCATATATTTT,CASSPGQGRGNTIYF
TRBV11-2,-,TRBD1,TRBJ1-4,TGTGCCAGCAGCTCGTCGGGACAGGGGAATGAAAAACTGTTTTTT,CASSSSGQGNEKLFF
TRBV19,-,-,TRBJ2-2,TGTGCCAGTAGTATAGGTAGGGGACAAAGAAGGAACACCGGGGAGCTGTTTTTT,CASSIGRGQRRNTGELFF
TRBV6-2/TRBV6-3,-,-,TRBJ2-4,TGTGCCAGCAGTCACCAGGGTATATCCAAAAACATTCAGTACTTC,CASSHQGISKNIQYF
TRBV29-1,-,TRBD2,TRBJ2-1,TGCAGCGTACAAGGACTAGCGGGGGGGCCTTACAATGAGCAGTTCTTC,CSVQGLAGGPYNEQFF
TRBV2,-,-,TRBJ1-1,TGTGCCAGCGCCCAGCAGGGGAACACTGAAGCTTTCTTT,CASAQQGNTEAFF
TRBV6-5,-,-,TRBJ1-1,TGTGCCATCAAAGGGGGACTGAACACTGAAGCTTTCTTT,CAIKGGLNTEAFF
TRBV23-1,-,-,TRBJ2-1,TGCGCCAGCAGTCAATACCCCTATAATGAGCAGTTCTTC,CASSQYPYNEQFF
TRBV28,-,-,TRBJ1-1,TGTGCCAGCAGTTCTCCGAACACTGAAGCTTTCTTT,CASSSPNTEAFF
TRBV25-1,few,-,TRBJ2-3,TGTGCCAGCAGTGAGTATACGGACACCACCACAGATACGCAGTATTTT,CASSEYTDTTTDTQYF
TRBV7-9,-,-,TRBJ1-1,TGTGCCAGCAGCCGTCTTGGAGGGGACACTGAAGCTTTCTTT,CASSRLGGDTEAFF
TRBV10-3,-,TRBD2,TRBJ2-5,TGTGCCATCAAGCTAGCGGCGAACCAAGAGACCCAGTACTTC,CAIKLAANQETQYF
TRBV19,few,TRBD1,TRBJ1-4,TGTGCCAGTAGTTCTGGGGACAGCGTGAATGAAAAACTGTTTTTT,CASSSGDSVNEKLFF
TRBV18,-,TRBD1,TRBJ1-2,TGTGCCAGCTCACCATTCTTCGGGACAGCCAGTACTAACTATGGCTACACCTTC,CASSPFFGTASTNYGYTF